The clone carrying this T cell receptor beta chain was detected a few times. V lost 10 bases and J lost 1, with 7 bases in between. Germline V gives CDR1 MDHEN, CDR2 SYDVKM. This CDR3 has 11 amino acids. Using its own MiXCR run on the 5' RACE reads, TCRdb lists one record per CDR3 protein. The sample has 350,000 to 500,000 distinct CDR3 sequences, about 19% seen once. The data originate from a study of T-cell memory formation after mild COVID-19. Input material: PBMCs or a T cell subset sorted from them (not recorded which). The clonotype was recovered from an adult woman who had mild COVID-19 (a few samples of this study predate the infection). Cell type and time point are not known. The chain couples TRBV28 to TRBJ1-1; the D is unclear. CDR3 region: CATMGNTEAFF. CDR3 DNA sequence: TGTGCCACCATGGGGAACACTGAAGCTTTCTTT.